One and the same sample provided the 24 T cell receptor beta chains below, sequenced in a study of blood T cell repertoires in COVID-19. The method was immunoSEQ multiplex PCR; TCRdb's version includes in-frame clones alone and lacks a portion of them. The sample yields under 150,000 clones, more than 75% seen once. The sequenced sample was peripheral blood. The origin of the receptors is a man between 60 and 75 years old with active or convalescent COVID-19.

The chain has TRBV5-5 and TRBJ2-1; 7 nucleotides match TRBD2. V was pared by 4 bases and J by 0 bases, with 10 bases of the junction left unmatched. Germline V gives CDR1 SGHKS, CDR2 YYEKEE (reference sequence). This CDR3 region has 17 residues. The DNA of the CDR3 is TGTGCCAGCAGCCCCCTAGGCGGCGGGAGCTCCTACAATGAGCAGTTCTTC. Encoded protein: CASSPLGGGSSYNEQFF.

The chain links TRBV5-7 to TRBJ1-4; D perhaps matches TRBD1 (6 bases). TRBV5-7 is assigned to the ORF class and has an uncertain function. The CDR3 is 11 amino acids. V was pared by 5 bases and J by 10 bases, with 9 bases between. Written as DNA, the CDR3 is TGTGCCAGCAGTATAGGGGGAAAACTGTTTTTT. Translating gives CASSIGGKLFF.

The V call is TRBV7-3, the J call TRBJ2-2; TRBD2 matches 8 bases. The CDR3 runs to 15 residues. With 5 bases clipped from V and 1 base from J, the junction kept 3 bases outside the gene matches. Germline assignment: CDR1 SGHTA and CDR2 FQGTGA. The DNA for the CDR3 is TGTGCCAGCAGCCCGAGCGGGAGGAACACCGGGGAGCTGTTTTTT. The encoded protein is CASSPSGRNTGELFF.

This chain uses TRBV27 with TRBJ2-7; 8 bases agree with TRBD2. J was trimmed by 4 bases and V by 7 bases; bases with no gene match: 6. The CDR3 length is 13 residues. Germline CDR1 reads MNHEY; CDR2 reads SMNVEV (reference sequence). The CDR3 here is CASNRAGDYEQYF. The CDR3 region has the DNA TGTGCCAGCAATCGAGCGGGAGATTACGAGCAGTACTTC.

The rearrangement links TRBV5-5 to TRBJ2-1; the match to TRBD2 covers 7 bases. The germline CDR1 and CDR2 sequences are SGHKS and YYEKEE (reference sequence). The V segment lost 4 bases and the J segment 9 bases; nucleotides outside the gene matches: 16. This CDR3 contains 16 residues. The CDR3 spells CASSPWPSGRRGEQFF. CDR3 nucleotides: TGTGCCAGCAGCCCCTGGCCTAGCGGCCGCCGGGGTGAGCAGTTCTTC.

V usage is TRBV3-1 (or the pseudogene TRBV3-2) and J usage is TRBJ1-5; no clear D. The CDR3 is made up of 13 amino acids. V dropped 2 bases and J dropped 4 bases, with 6 bases sitting between them. The germline V gene has CDR1 LGHDT and CDR2 YNNKEL (reference sequence). The CDR3 region is CASSQQINQPQHF. Written as DNA, the CDR3 is TGTGCCAGCAGCCAACAGATAAATCAGCCCCAGCATTTT.

J is TRBJ2-2 and V is TRBV7-3; 12 nucleotides line up with TRBD2. The CDR3 loop spans 14 amino acids. Germline CDR1 reads SGHTA; CDR2 reads FQGTGA. V shed 8 bases and J 6 bases; nucleotides not matched to a gene: 4. The CDR3 DNA reads as TGTGCCAGCCAGCTAGCGGGAGGGCCCGGGGAGCTGTTTTTT. Protein product: CASQLAGGPGELFF.

The V gene is TRBV13, the J gene TRBJ2-7, with D uncertain. Looked up from germline, CDR1 is PRHDT and CDR2 is FYEKMQ (reference sequence). Trimming shortened V by 0 bases and J by 2 bases, and 8 bases separated the two germline ends. This CDR3 has 14 residues. CDR3 bases: TGTGCCAGCAGCTTAGGGGTCCAGACCTACGAGCAGTACTTC. This codes for CASSLGVQTYEQYF.

In nucleotides, the CDR3 is TGTGCCACCAGCAGACGAAATTCCATCGGCAATGAGCAGTTCTTC. Amino acid sequence: CATSRRNSIGNEQFF. The chain links TRBV15 to TRBJ2-1; D is uncertain. The CDR3 is 15 amino acids. Deletions cut 2 bases from V and 6 bases from J, with 14 bases between. Per germline, CDR1 LNHNV and CDR2 YYDKDF (reference sequence).

This chain connects TRBV7-9 to TRBJ2-7; 7 positions agree with TRBD2. The CDR3 spans 15 residues. V gave up 5 bases and J gave up 7 bases; unmatched junction bases: 14. The germline gives CDR1 SEHNR, CDR2 FQNEAQ (reference sequence). This CDR3 reads CASSPEDRGGWEQYF. CDR3 DNA sequence: TGTGCCAGCAGCCCGGAGGACCGCGGGGGATGGGAGCAGTACTTC.

This rearrangement joins TRBV9 to TRBJ2-1; 10 positions agree with TRBD2. The junction had 5 bases not matched to a gene; V was cut back by 4 bases and J by 4 bases. Germline CDR1 SGDLS, CDR2 YYNGEE. There are 15 residues in the CDR3. The CDR3 spells CASSPSGRGYNEQFF. CDR3 nucleotides: TGTGCCAGCAGCCCAAGCGGGAGGGGGTACAATGAGCAGTTCTTC.

The rearrangement joins TRBV4-2 to TRBJ1-2; 12 positions match TRBD1. Per germline, CDR1 LGHNA and CDR2 YNFKEQ. Losses at the gene ends were 3 bases for V and 8 bases for J; bases not matched to a gene: 7. This CDR3 is 15 amino acids long. CDR3 sequence reads: CASSHPGQGARGYTF. The CDR3 bases are TGTGCCAGCAGCCACCCGGGACAGGGGGCGAGGGGCTACACCTTC.

A note on this clone: Additional DNA sequences in this sample encode the identical CDR3. The chain combines TRBV7-2 with TRBJ2-3, with 9 bases matching TRBD1. Germline CDR1 SGHTA, CDR2 FQGNSA. CDR3 length: 15 residues. J lost 4 bases, V lost 5 bases, and 7 bases had no gene match. The CDR3 bases are TGTGCCAGCAGCCCCGGGACAGGGTATGCAGATACGCAGTATTTT. It yields the protein CASSPGTGYADTQYF. Full variable domain (rest looked up from reference TRBV7-2 and TRBJ2-3): GAGVSQSPSNKVTEKGKDVELRCDPISGHTALYWYRQSLGQGLEFLIYFQGNSAPDKSGLPSDRFSAERTGGSVSTLTIQRTQQEDSAVYLCASSPGTGYADTQYFGPGTRLTVL.

The chain is built from TRBV2 and TRBJ2-3; 9 bases align to TRBD1. The CDR3 consists of 17 residues. Germline V gene lookup returns CDR1 SNHLY and CDR2 FYNNEI. Unmatched junction bases numbered 11, after V lost 4 bases and J lost 3 bases. The CDR3 reads CASSARDRVLGTDTQYF. CDR3 nucleotide sequence: TGTGCCAGCAGTGCCCGGGACAGGGTTCTGGGTACAGATACGCAGTATTTT.

The V gene is TRBV7-3, the J gene TRBJ2-5; maybe TRBD2 (5 bases). Trimming cost V 5 bases and J 7 bases, with 8 bases left between them. The CDR3 is 11 amino acids. Looked up from germline, CDR1 is SGHTA and CDR2 is FQGTGA. Here the CDR3 reads CASSVGGTQYF. The CDR3 bases are TGTGCCAGCAGCGTAGGAGGGACCCAGTACTTC.

This rearrangement joins TRBV7-9 to TRBJ1-1; a weak D match, TRBD1 (6 bases). V gave up 5 bases and J gave up 8 bases, with 12 bases separating them. Germline V gene sequence: CDR1 SEHNR, CDR2 FQNEAQ (reference sequence). The CDR3 contains 12 residues. The chain's CDR3 is CASSLGQLEAFF. The CDR3 nucleotides read TGTGCCAGCAGCCTAGGACAGCTCGAAGCTTTCTTT.

This sequence joins TRBV4-3 and TRBJ2-1; 8 bases match TRBD2. Trimming took 0 bases from V and 4 from J; bases not matched to a gene: 5. Germline CDR1 reads LGHNA; CDR2 reads YSLEER. This CDR3 region has 16 residues. The chain's CDR3 is CASSQDGSGAYNEQFF. For the CDR3, the DNA is TGCGCCAGCAGCCAAGACGGTAGCGGGGCTTACAATGAGCAGTTCTTC.

This sequence joins TRBV19 and TRBJ2-2; D perhaps matches TRBD2 (5 bases). The length of the CDR3 is 14 residues. Germline-derived CDR1 and CDR2 are LNHDA and SQIVND (reference sequence). V was pared by 3 bases and J by 4 bases, with 9 bases between. CDR3 residues: CASSIRGSTGELFF. The CDR3 DNA is TGTGCCAGTAGTATCCGGGGTTCCACCGGGGAGCTGTTTTTT.

This clone appeared a few times. The J gene is TRBJ2-7, the V gene TRBV10-3; 7 bases fit TRBD2. CDR1 and CDR2 (germline): ENHRY, SYGVKD. J lost 2 bases, V lost 5 bases, and 9 bases had no gene match. The CDR3 length is 15 residues. The CDR3 here is CAISPQRGGTYEQYF. CDR3 DNA sequence: TGTGCCATCAGTCCCCAGCGGGGAGGGACCTACGAGCAGTACTTC.

CDR3 coding DNA: TGTGCCAGCAGCCAACTCCAGGGGGCTAGCCATGAGCAGTTCTTC. Translating gives CASSQLQGASHEQFF. The chain combines TRBV14 with TRBJ2-1; 8 bases are a match to TRBD1. CDR1 is SGHDN and CDR2 is FVKESK in the germline V gene. This CDR3 region has 15 residues. With 2 bases clipped from V and 8 bases from J, the junction kept 8 bases outside the gene matches.

The J gene is TRBJ2-1, the V gene TRBV6-6, with 10 bases matching TRBD2. The CDR3 extends over 15 amino acids. Trimming at V came to 2 bases and at J to 6 bases, leaving 4 bases not matched to a gene. Germline V gene lookup returns CDR1 MNHNY and CDR2 SVGAGI (reference sequence). The CDR3 nucleotides are TGTGCCAGCAGTTACCTAGGGACTAGCGCCAATGAGCAGTTCTTC. Protein: CASSYLGTSANEQFF.

The rearrangement links TRBV5-4 to TRBJ2-5, with D perhaps TRBD1 (6 bases). The CDR3 has 13 amino acids. Germline CDR1 is SGHNT and CDR2 is YYREEE (reference sequence). Trimming took off 5 bases at V and 5 bases at J, with 13 bases between the two ends. The CDR3 reads CASSNRETETQYF. CDR3 coding DNA: TGTGCCAGCAGTAACAGGGAGACGGAGACCCAGTACTTC. The variable domain in full, completed from reference TRBV5-4 and TRBJ2-5, reads ETGVTQSPTHLIKTRGQQVTLRCSSQSGHNTVSWYQQALGQGPQFIFQYYREEENGRGNFPPRFSGLQFPNYSSELNVNALELDDSALYLCASSNRETETQYFGPGTRLLVL.

The chain links TRBV20-1 to TRBJ1-1; 7 nucleotides agree with TRBD1. CDR3 length: 11 residues. CDR1 DFQATT and CDR2 SNEGSKA come from the germline V gene (reference sequence). The trim removed 5 bases at V and 5 bases at J, leaving 2 bases unmatched. CDR3 nucleotide sequence: TGCAGTGCTCAGGGGGTGACTGAAGCTTTCTTT. Its protein is CSAQGVTEAFF.

The chain couples TRBV5-1 to TRBJ1-1, with 8 bases fitting TRBD1. Trimming removed 5 bases from V and 1 base from J; junction bases left unmatched: 7. Germline-derived CDR1 and CDR2 are SGHRS and YFSETQ. This CDR3 has 15 residues. The CDR3 reads CASRKETGANTEAFF. CDR3 DNA sequence: TGCGCCAGCAGGAAGGAGACAGGGGCGAACACTGAAGCTTTCTTT.